This TCR beta chain originates from a study of cytomegalovirus exposure and HLA in healthy donors. Study-wide findings and caveats: Looking again later, the authors saw that most CMV-associated TCR beta chains seemed HLA-restricted.

The study ran its PCR with 60 Vbeta and 13 Jbeta primers. Sequencing was performed with immunoSEQ multiplex PCR; in TCRdb, only in-frame clones are kept and a portion is missing. The repertoire consists of around 150,000 clones, with around 75% occurring once and the leading ten covering roughly 3.6%. Note on this clone: The target antigen is unknown.

Germline assignment: CDR1 SQVTM and CDR2 ANQGSEA. Trimming shortened V by 2 bases and J by 1 base, and 8 bases separated the two germline ends. The CDR3 has 13 amino acids. No record was made of this donor's CMV serostatus. The V and J genes are TRBV29-1 and TRBJ1-1, with TRBD1 as a possible D gene (5 bases). The clonotype comes from a human donor in good health. The sequenced sample consisted of PBMCs. The CDR3 DNA is TGCAGCGTTGAACTGACAGCGAACACTGAAGCTTTCTTT. Its translation: CSVELTANTEAFF.